Reported below is one TCR beta chain. Its specific antigen is unknown. It has no much larger one-base neighbor in the sample; base qualities were not kept. Receptor libraries were prepared by 5' RACE. TCRbeta was amplified in two PCR rounds using Phusion High-Fidelity polymerase, and the primers carried sample-specific barcodes. TCRbeta libraries were made through template-switch cDNA synthesis using SMARTScribe reverse transcriptase and a TRBC-specific primer. After barcoding, samples were pooled and then prepared using the NEBNext Ultra DNA Library Prep Kit for Illumina. Libraries were sequenced on an Illumina MiSeq with the MiSeq reagent kit v2, 300 cycles. As for how the authors treated the data: Reads were demultiplexed by barcode with Jemultiplexer and aligned with MiTCR using default parameters. Non-functional sequences were filtered out with VDJtools, and clonotypes were defined by amino acid sequence, with frequencies based on assigned sequence reads. Clonal space homeostasis binned clonotypes by frequency as over-represented (0.05-1), large, medium and small. TCRdb applied fastp at Q25 and MiXCR to the public reads, then kept only in-frame beta chains. For every CDR3 protein sequence, its rows merge into one entry that carries the most common genes and DNA. These V and J calls derive from TCRdb rather than the authors' analysis. The sample table lists roughly 410 distinct CDR3 sequences, about 42% of them with a count of one. The top ten clones comprise around a third of the sample.

The sample originates from a study of MAIT cells during Salmonella Paratyphi A infection (dated by TCRdb to about 2017). The paper as a whole reports these results and caveats: The availability of volunteer samples limited the sample sizes, but these sizes were considered adequate to detect differences between groups. MAIT TRBV usage was oligoclonal with a preference for TRBV20 and TRBV6, and infection appeared not to change this usage. Compared with healthy controls, diagnosed volunteers had more expansion or contraction among the top five MAIT clonotypes (0.53 versus 0.13), a finding that suggests the repertoire is reshaped by infection.

Read against the paper, the sample's time point label means: healthy control first sampling. MAIT cells were defined as Valpha7.2+ CD161+ T cells and were identified and sorted by flow cytometry. The healthy adult controls were either laboratory volunteers or leukocyte cones from the national blood and transplant service. For RNA extraction, between about 5,000 and 11,000 MAIT cells from each sample were sorted straight into RNAqueous-Micro lysis buffer. To check how stable the MAIT repertoire is, unchallenged healthy controls gave two samples spaced 20 to 25 days apart. Lymphoprep gradient centrifugation was used to isolate peripheral blood mononuclear cells from blood samples and leukocyte cones. Cells were sorted on either a BD FACSAria Fusion or a BD FACSAria III sorter. The germline V gene (reference sequence) provides CDR1 DFQATT and CDR2 SNEGSKA. V is trimmed back by 0 bases and J by 4 bases, and the junction contains 6 bases that no gene match accounts for. The CDR3 contains 14 residues, cysteine and phenylalanine counted. The retained sequence is limited to the CDR3, 42 bases, with the frame set at the first base.

The chain uses TRBV20-1 and TRBJ2-7; the central 7 bases match TRBD1. Sequencing was carried out using MAIT cells from PBMCs. The receptor was isolated from an adult in good health. The CDR3 has the sequence CSARDPGTDYEQYF. The DNA sequence reads TGCAGTGCTAGAGATCCCGGGACAGATTACGAGCAGTACTTC.